This T cell receptor (beta chain) originates from a study of cytomegalovirus exposure and HLA in healthy donors. V lost 3 bases and J 2 bases, leaving 7 bases between the germline ends. CDR3 length: 13 amino acids. Per germline, CDR1 MRHNA and CDR2 SNTAGT. General study findings and limits: Reportedly, fewer N-insertions than the approximately 690-donor mean appeared in an Asian-associated ancestry cluster in a later analysis.

Primers for the PCR totalled 60 Vbeta and 13 Jbeta. Assay used: immunoSEQ multiplex PCR; TCRdb lists only in-frame clones, some missing. Here the sample spans some 170,000 clones, about four fifths being singletons. As to this clone: The antigen is not known.

The TCR was taken from a woman between 50 and 59 years old in good health and CMV-seronegative. This chain links TRBV6-4 with TRBJ1-1; D is unclear. Sequencing input: PBMCs. CDR3 loop: CASSEGDNTEAFF. The CDR3 region has the DNA TGTGCCAGCAGTGAAGGAGATAACACTGAAGCTTTCTTT.